What follows are 20 T cell receptor beta chains derived from one specimen sequenced in a study of cytomegalovirus exposure and HLA in healthy donors. Use of 60 Vbeta and 13 Jbeta primers characterized the PCR. Clones were sequenced by immunoSEQ multiplex PCR, and TCRdb holds only the in-frame ones, with some missing. The top ten hold 0.9% to 1.2% of the sample, which has about 190,000 clones, about three quarters seen once. Sequenced: PBMCs. The receptors come from a woman between 35 and 50 years old in good health and CMV-seronegative.

This rearrangement joins TRBV5-4 to TRBJ2-1, with D possibly matching TRBD2 (6 bases). CDR1 and CDR2 (germline): SGHNT, YYREEE (reference sequence). This CDR3 has 14 residues. The ends were cut back, 6 bases at V and 6 bases at J, with 16 bases in the middle. The CDR3 DNA sequence: TGTGCCAGCAACCTGGAGGCTAGCGCCAATGAGCAGTTCTTC. Protein: CASNLEASANEQFF.

CDR3 bases: TGTGCCAGCAGATCGCGGAGACAAGAGACCCAGTACTTC. Amino acid sequence: CASRSRRQETQYF. The chain recombines TRBV11-3 with TRBJ2-5; D gene unclear. This CDR3 comprises 13 residues. Germline CDR1 reads SGHNT; CDR2 reads YENEEA. V was clipped by 6 bases and J by 2 bases, with 10 bases between them.

The chain employs TRBV27 and TRBJ2-1; 7 bases are shared with TRBD2. Trimming cost V 1 base and J 6 bases; bases outside gene matches: 15. Germline values: CDR1 MNHEY, CDR2 SMNVEV (reference sequence). The CDR3 sequence is 18 residues long. CDR3: CASSLWLPGASGTNEQFF. The CDR3 DNA follows: TGTGCCAGCAGTTTATGGTTACCCGGGGCTAGCGGTACCAATGAGCAGTTCTTC.

The CDR3 sequence is CASSLGSTYTDTQYF. CDR3 sequence (DNA): TGTGCCAGCAGCTTAGGCTCGACTTACACGGATACGCAGTATTTT. This rearrangement joins TRBV11-2 to TRBJ2-3; no clear D. Trimming took 1 base from V and 6 from J, leaving 14 bases between them. CDR3 length equals 15 residues. CDR1 is SGHAT and CDR2 is FQNNGV in the germline V gene.

The genes are TRBV13 and TRBJ2-4; possible D gene TRBD2, 6 bases. Per the germline V gene, CDR1 is PRHDT and CDR2 is FYEKMQ (reference sequence). Trimming took off 0 bases at V and 3 bases at J, with 9 bases between the two ends. This CDR3 spans 15 amino acids. CDR3 sequence reads: CASSLGAGLKNIQYF. The CDR3, as DNA: TGTGCCAGCAGCTTAGGGGCGGGACTCAAAAACATTCAGTACTTC.

This clone was seen more than once but under ten times. The chain joins TRBV10-3 to TRBJ2-1, with a possible D match to TRBD1 (6 bases). The CDR3 covers 15 residues. Germline CDR1 ENHRY, CDR2 SYGVKD. The ends were cut back, 2 bases at V and 0 bases at J, with 8 bases in the middle. The CDR3 sequence: CAISETRGSYNEQFF. The CDR3 DNA sequence: TGTGCCATCAGTGAGACCAGGGGCTCCTACAATGAGCAGTTCTTC.

The V gene is TRBV2, the J gene TRBJ2-7; maybe TRBD1 (7 bases). CDR3 length: 19 amino acids. CDR1 and CDR2 (germline): SNHLY, FYNNEI. V shed 4 bases and J shed 4 bases, with 29 bases lying between them. CDR3 in DNA: TGTGCCAGCAGTGGGAGTAGGGGACTCCAACCCACCAGGGGGTACGAGCAGTACTTC. Translated, it gives CASSGSRGLQPTRGYEQYF.

The rearrangement links TRBV4-1 to TRBJ2-5, with 11 bases identical to TRBD1. Per germline, CDR1 MGHRA and CDR2 YSYEKL. The junction had 7 bases not matched to a gene; V was cut back by 0 bases and J by 7 bases. The CDR3 is 16 residues long. CDR3 sequence: CASSQEVGQGVRTQYF. CDR3 DNA: TGCGCCAGCAGCCAAGAAGTGGGACAGGGGGTACGGACCCAGTACTTC.

V gene TRBV6-5 combines with J gene TRBJ1-1; D may be TRBD1 (5 bases). The CDR3 totals 16 residues. Trimming pared 0 bases from V and 5 bases from J, leaving 16 bases between. CDR1 is MNHEY and CDR2 is SVGAGI in the germline V gene. The CDR3 loop is CASSYSRQGLGTEAFF. As DNA, the CDR3 is TGTGCCAGCAGTTACTCGAGGCAGGGACTGGGAACTGAAGCTTTCTTT.

V usage is TRBV19 and J usage is TRBJ1-4; no definite D call. The V and J ends lost 6 bases and 6 bases respectively, with 11 bases between them. CDR3 size: 13 residues. In germline, CDR1 is LNHDA, CDR2 SQIVND (reference sequence). The CDR3 loop reads CASSDRVDEKLFF. Written as DNA, the CDR3 is TGTGCCAGTAGCGACCGGGTAGATGAAAAACTGTTTTTT.

This clone has more than one count but fewer than ten. The J gene is TRBJ1-1, the V gene TRBV6-6, with D possibly TRBD1 on 5 matching bases. Germline loops: CDR1 MNHNY, CDR2 SVGAGI (reference sequence). With 3 bases removed from V and 2 bases from J, the gap between germline ends came to 10 bases. This CDR3 is built from 14 residues. The CDR3 bases are TGTGCCAGCAGTTATAACAGGAGAAACACTGAAGCTTTCTTT. It encodes CASSYNRRNTEAFF.

This sequence joins TRBV19 and TRBJ1-5; the D is unclear. The CDR3 is 16 residues long. Trimming left V 3 bases short and J 0 bases short, with 12 bases between. CDR1 and CDR2 (germline): LNHDA, SQIVND (reference sequence). The CDR3 reads CASSIVGDHSNQPQHF. The CDR3 DNA follows: TGTGCCAGTAGTATTGTGGGCGATCATAGCAATCAGCCCCAGCATTTT.

The V and J genes are TRBV19 and TRBJ1-2; D perhaps matches TRBD1 (6 bases). Germline V gives CDR1 LNHDA, CDR2 SQIVND (reference sequence). V was shortened by 6 bases and J by 4 bases, with 9 bases between the two germline ends. The CDR3 is made up of 12 amino acids. CDR3 DNA: TGTGCCAGTAGCGGGGACATCTATGGCTACACCTTC. It specifies CASSGDIYGYTF.

The chain carries TRBV7-9 and TRBJ1-6, with 8 bases matching TRBD1. This CDR3 region has 13 residues. J was trimmed by 13 bases and V by 5 bases; bases with no gene match: 7. The germline V gene has CDR1 SEHNR and CDR2 FQNEAQ (reference sequence). The CDR3 coding sequence is TGTGCCAGCAGCATAGGACAGGGTCCCCCCCTCCACTTT. It yields the protein CASSIGQGPPLHF.

CDR3 sequence (DNA): TGTGCCAGCCGACAGGCCAATCAGCCCCAGCATTTT. As protein: CASRQANQPQHF. The chain employs TRBV6-5 and TRBJ1-5; a possible D gene is TRBD1 (6 bases). This CDR3 comprises 12 residues. V dropped 8 bases and J dropped 3 bases, with 8 bases sitting between them. Per germline, CDR1 MNHEY and CDR2 SVGAGI.

The chain employs TRBV7-3 and TRBJ2-7; maybe TRBD1 (6 bases). Between the trimmed V and J ends, which lost 5 bases and 10 bases, there was a span of 15 bases. Looked up from germline, CDR1 is SGHTA and CDR2 is FQGTGA. The CDR3 covers 12 residues. The CDR3 nucleotides are TGTGCCAGCAGCGCAGGTGGACAGACTCAGTACTTC. Encoded protein: CASSAGGQTQYF.

The chain carries TRBV4-1 and TRBJ2-3, with D possibly being TRBD1 (5 bases). Trimming took off 0 bases at V and 2 bases at J, with 9 bases between the two ends. Looked up from germline, CDR1 is MGHRA and CDR2 is YSYEKL. The CDR3 sequence is 15 residues long. The CDR3 loop is CASSQDGRVTDTQYF. DNA for the CDR3: TGCGCCAGCAGCCAAGATGGCAGGGTCACAGATACGCAGTATTTT.

This clone has only one observation. J is TRBJ2-1 and V is TRBV6-1, with a possible D match to TRBD1 (6 bases). CDR3 size: 15 residues. V dropped 5 bases and J dropped 7 bases, with 18 bases sitting between them. Germline V gene data show CDR1 as MNHNS and CDR2 as SASEGT. The CDR3, as DNA: TGTGCCAGCAGTTGGACGGACAGCCTTCTTAATGAGCAGTTCTTC. Its protein is CASSWTDSLLNEQFF.

This rearrangement joins TRBV11-3 to TRBJ2-1, with D possibly being TRBD1 (5 bases). Trimming left V 4 bases short and J 1 base short, with 11 bases between. The CDR3 contains 15 residues. In germline, CDR1 is SGHNT, CDR2 YENEEA. CDR3 region: CASSSQARSYNEQFF. The CDR3 DNA reads TGTGCCAGCAGCTCACAGGCAAGGTCCTACAATGAGCAGTTCTTC.

The sample holds a few counts of this clone. The CDR3 DNA reads as TGTGCCAGCAGTGAATTCGGGGCAACTAATGAAAAACTGTTTTTT. This translates into CASSEFGATNEKLFF. V and J are TRBV25-1 and TRBJ1-4; no clear D. V lost 1 base and J lost 0, with 6 bases in between. CDR3 length: 15 amino acids. Per the germline V gene, CDR1 is MGHDK and CDR2 is SYGVNS.